This T cell receptor (beta chain) emerged from a study of cytomegalovirus exposure and HLA in healthy donors. Study-level points and caveats: About 87% or about 30% of the time was how often most TCR beta V segments were productive, according to an earlier analysis. As a later analysis revealed, most CMV-associated TCR beta chains appeared HLA-restricted. CMV serostatus was the sole immune exposure data available.

V lost 2 bases to trimming and J lost 5 bases; unmatched junction nucleotides: 7. CDR3 length: 14 amino acids. Germline V gene sequence: CDR1 SGHRS, CDR2 YFSETQ. A note on this clone: Its antigen is unknown.

It was with 60 Vbeta and 13 Jbeta primers that the PCR ran. Clones were sequenced by immunoSEQ multiplex PCR, and TCRdb holds only the in-frame ones, with some missing. The sample has some 150,000 clones; 82% are singletons. This chain uses TRBV5-1 with TRBJ2-7; 7 bases align to TRBD2. The clonotype comes from a woman between 45 and 60 years old in good health and CMV-seropositive. The sample consisted of PBMCs. The chain's CDR3 is CASSLLAPTNEQYF. In nucleotides, the CDR3 is TGCGCCAGCAGCTTACTAGCGCCAACGAACGAGCAGTACTTC.